Following are 18 T cell receptor beta chains from one sample sequenced in a study of T cells in Graves' hyperthyroidism and ophthalmopathy. RNA transcripts gave rise to amplified TCR beta CDR3 regions. The study used the HTBI primer set for a first-round RT-PCR of the TCR CDR3. TCRdb reprocessed the multiplex PCR reads via MiXCR and lists one record per CDR3 protein. The sample has hundreds of thousands of distinct CDR3 sequences, under 60% seen once. Source material: peripheral blood or thyroid tissue (not recorded which). Receptors were obtained from a woman aged 18 to 35 with Graves' hyperthyroidism.

The chain carries TRBV7-9 and TRBJ1-5; D may be TRBD1 (6 bases). The CDR3 has 14 amino acids. V lost 7 bases, J lost 7 bases, and 17 bases lay in between. The germline CDR1 and CDR2 sequences are SEHNR and FQNEAQ (reference sequence). The CDR3 is CASNSLGRGQPQHF. CDR3 DNA sequence: TGTGCCAGCAACTCCTTAGGCAGGGGACAGCCCCAGCATTTT.

This clonotype is a singleton in its sample. This clone may be a read error of a much larger clone one base away. The chain carries TRBV7-2 and TRBJ2-7; 9 positions agree with TRBD1. The junction had 9 bases not matched to a gene; V was cut back by 1 base and J by 8 bases. This CDR3 has 15 amino acids. Looked up from germline, CDR1 is SGHTA and CDR2 is FQGNSA. Here the CDR3 reads CASSLGTGARYKQYF. For the CDR3, the DNA is TGTGCCAGCAGCTTAGGGACAGGGGCTCGTTACAAGCAGTACTTC.

This clonotype was seen repeatedly, ten times or more. The genes are TRBV10-3 and TRBJ1-4, with 7 bases lining up with TRBD1. Per germline, CDR1 ENHRY and CDR2 SYGVKD. Losses at the gene ends were 0 bases for V and 5 bases for J; bases not matched to a gene: 6. The CDR3 runs to 16 residues. CDR3 coding DNA: TGTGCCATCAGTGAGTCTAGGCCAGGGGGAAATGAAAAACTGTTTTTT. The encoded protein is CAISESRPGGNEKLFF.

The chain couples TRBV6-1 to TRBJ2-2; TRBD2 agrees at 9 bases. This CDR3 spans 15 amino acids. The germline V gene has CDR1 MNHNS and CDR2 SASEGT. J lost 5 bases, V lost 1 base, and 2 bases had no gene match. The CDR3, as DNA: TGTGCCAGCAGTGAAGTAGCGGGAGAAACCGGGGAGCTGTTTTTT. Its translation: CASSEVAGETGELFF.

This clonotype appeared a few times. The chain links TRBV10-3 to TRBJ2-5, with D possibly being TRBD1 or TRBD2 (5 bases each). Trimming took 4 bases from V and 5 from J, leaving 23 bases between them. The CDR3 is 17 amino acids. Germline values: CDR1 ENHRY, CDR2 SYGVKD. Here the CDR3 DNA reads TGTGCCATCAGTGGGCTCGGTGAAGGGGACCCGGGGGAGACCCAGTACTTC. Its translation: CAISGLGEGDPGETQYF.

Worth noting for this clonotype: A read error may produce the germline difference seen at one junction end. The V gene is TRBV7-8, the J gene TRBJ2-6; D is unclear. The CDR3 has 16 residues. Germline V CDR1 and CDR2: SGHVS, FQNEAQ. In nucleotides, the CDR3 is TGTGCCAGCAGCCCACGGAGACTGTCTGGGGTCAACGTCCTGACTTTC. This sequence encodes CASSPRRLSGVNVLTF.

With regard to this clonotype: This could be a read error, since a much larger clone is one nucleotide away. This chain links TRBV4-2 with TRBJ2-7; D not resolved. The J call may be in error: the DNA end matches TRBJ2-1 better. The CDR3 contains 13 residues. In germline, CDR1 is LGHNA, CDR2 YNFKEQ. The CDR3 spells CASSPRESYEQFF. CDR3 sequence (DNA): TGTGCCAGCAGCCCAAGGGAATCCTACGAGCAGTTCTTC.

This rearrangement joins TRBV10-2 to TRBJ2-5; 9 bases are shared with TRBD2. Germline V gene lookup returns CDR1 WSHSY and CDR2 SAAADI. The CDR3 has 14 amino acids. With 6 bases clipped from V and 1 base from J, the junction kept 3 bases outside the gene matches. The CDR3 nucleotides read TGCGCCAGCAGGGGGACTAGCTTCCAAGAGACCCAGTACTTC. Encoded protein: CASRGTSFQETQYF.

The rearrangement joins TRBV7-8 to TRBJ2-6, with D unresolved. CDR1 SGHVS and CDR2 FQNEAQ come from the germline V gene. V lost 7 bases, J lost 4 bases, and 5 bases lay in between. This CDR3 has 12 residues. The CDR3 coding sequence is TGTGCCAGCAATGAGGGGGCCAACGTCCTGACTTTC. Residues: CASNEGANVLTF.

The genes are TRBV7-9 and TRBJ2-5; 10 bases match TRBD2. CDR3 size: 14 residues. Trimming removed 2 bases from V and 11 bases from J; junction bases left unmatched: 8. CDR1 and CDR2 (germline): SEHNR, FQNEAQ (reference sequence). CDR3 residues: CASSLKREGDTQYF. CDR3 coding DNA: TGTGCCAGCAGCTTAAAGCGGGAGGGAGATACGCAGTACTTC. Full variable domain (missing parts from reference TRBV7-9 and TRBJ2-5): DTGVSQNPRHKITKRGQNVTFRCDPISEHNRLYWYRQTLGQGPEFLTYFQNEAQLEKSRLLSDRFSAERPKGSFSTLEIQRTEQGDSAMYLCASSLKREGDTQYFGPGTRLLVL.

This rearrangement joins TRBV24-1 to TRBJ2-2; tentatively, D is TRBD1 or TRBD2 (5 bases each). Germline values: CDR1 KGHDR, CDR2 SFDVKD. There are 18 residues in the CDR3. V lost 2 bases, J lost 1 base, and 16 bases lay in between. The CDR3 nucleotides are TGTGCCACCAGTGATTCCCGGGACGAGACCATGAACACCGGGGAGCTGTTTTTT. Amino acids: CATSDSRDETMNTGELFF.

This chain links TRBV2 with TRBJ1-2; D gene unclear. This CDR3 has 14 residues. Germline assignment: CDR1 SNHLY and CDR2 FYNNEI. V dropped 6 bases and J dropped 3 bases, with 14 bases sitting between them. In DNA form, the CDR3 reads TGTGCCAGCAGCCAACTCAGGACCGACTATGGCTACACCTTC. Its protein product is CASSQLRTDYGYTF.

On this clonotype itself: One junction end does not reproduce the germline sequence, and a read error may be involved. The CDR3 reads CASSLDSNRPQHF. For the CDR3, the DNA is TGCGCCAGCAGCTTGGATAGCAATCGGCCCCAGCATTTT. The chain recombines TRBV5-1 with TRBJ1-5; D gene unclear. The CDR3 spans 13 residues. Germline V gene lookup returns CDR1 SGHRS and CDR2 YFSETQ.

The genes are TRBV2 and TRBJ2-5, with 14 bases that match TRBD2. The CDR3 consists of 16 residues. From germline, CDR1 is SNHLY and CDR2 FYNNEI. V was clipped by 4 bases and J by 5 bases; unmatched bases: 6. DNA of the CDR3: TGTGCCAGCAGTGCCGGGACTAGCGGGAGACGGGAGACCCAGTACTTC. Encoded protein: CASSAGTSGRRETQYF.

The sample holds one count of this clonotype. The chain has TRBV15 and TRBJ2-6; D is unclear. The CDR3 is 13 residues long. CDR1 and CDR2 (germline): LNHNV, YYDKDF (reference sequence). Trimming took off 1 base at V and 4 bases at J, with 2 bases between the two ends. The CDR3: CATSRGGANVLTF. In DNA form, the CDR3 reads TGTGCCACCAGCAGAGGGGGGGCCAACGTCCTGACTTTC.

V usage is TRBV5-6 and J usage is TRBJ1-1; TRBD1 is a possible D gene (6 bases). The CDR3 loop spans 15 amino acids. Germline V gives CDR1 SGHDT, CDR2 YYEEEE. Deletions cut 2 bases from V and 0 bases from J, with 11 bases between. Here the CDR3 reads CASSFMDRMNTEAFF. As DNA, the CDR3 is TGTGCCAGCAGCTTTATGGACAGAATGAACACTGAAGCTTTCTTT.

The chain joins TRBV7-9 to TRBJ2-7; either TRBD1 or TRBD2 may supply D (5 bases each). The CDR3 sequence is 11 residues long. Germline CDR1 and CDR2: SEHNR and FQNEAQ (reference sequence). V was clipped by 6 bases and J by 8 bases, with 11 bases between them. CDR3 coding DNA: TGTGCCAGCAGTGGTACGGGGCAGCAGTACTTC. Protein sequence: CASSGTGQQYF.

The V gene is TRBV7-8, the J gene TRBJ1-6, with 10 bases aligning to TRBD1. Germline V CDR1 and CDR2: SGHVS, FQNEAQ. The CDR3 length is 15 residues. The V gene end was trimmed by 7 bases and the J gene end by 7 bases; junction bases not matched to a gene: 7. The CDR3 loop is CASTRDRGPNSPLHF. The CDR3 DNA reads TGTGCCAGCACCCGGGACAGGGGACCAAATTCACCCCTCCACTTT.